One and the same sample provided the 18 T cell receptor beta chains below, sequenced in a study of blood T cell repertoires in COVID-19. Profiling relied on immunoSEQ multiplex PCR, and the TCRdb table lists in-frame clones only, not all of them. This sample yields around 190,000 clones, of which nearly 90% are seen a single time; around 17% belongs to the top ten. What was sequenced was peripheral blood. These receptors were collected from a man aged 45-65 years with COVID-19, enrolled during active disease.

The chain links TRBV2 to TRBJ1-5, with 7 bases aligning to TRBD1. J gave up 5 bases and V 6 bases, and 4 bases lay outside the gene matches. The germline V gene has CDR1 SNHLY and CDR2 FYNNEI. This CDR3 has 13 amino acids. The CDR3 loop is CASRTGLDQPQHF. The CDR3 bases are TGTGCCAGCAGGACAGGGCTGGATCAGCCCCAGCATTTT.

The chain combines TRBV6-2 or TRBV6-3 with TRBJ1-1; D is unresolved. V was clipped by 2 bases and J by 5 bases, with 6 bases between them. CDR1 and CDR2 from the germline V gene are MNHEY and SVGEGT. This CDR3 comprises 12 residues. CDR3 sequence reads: CASSYANTEAFF. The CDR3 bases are TGTGCCAGCAGTTACGCGAATACTGAAGCTTTCTTT.

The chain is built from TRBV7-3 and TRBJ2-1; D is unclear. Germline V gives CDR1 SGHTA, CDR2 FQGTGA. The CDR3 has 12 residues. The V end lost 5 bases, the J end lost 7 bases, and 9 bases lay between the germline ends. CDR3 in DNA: TGTGCCAGCAGCCGTGACTCTAATGAGCAGTTCTTC. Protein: CASSRDSNEQFF.

CDR3 residues: CASSKQGPGGYTF. The DNA for the CDR3 is TGTGCCAGCAGCAAGCAGGGGCCTGGTGGCTACACCTTC. The chain carries TRBV9 and TRBJ1-2; maybe TRBD1 (6 bases). Germline V CDR1 and CDR2: SGDLS, YYNGEE. This CDR3 contains 13 residues. V dropped 4 bases and J dropped 7 bases, with 14 bases sitting between them.

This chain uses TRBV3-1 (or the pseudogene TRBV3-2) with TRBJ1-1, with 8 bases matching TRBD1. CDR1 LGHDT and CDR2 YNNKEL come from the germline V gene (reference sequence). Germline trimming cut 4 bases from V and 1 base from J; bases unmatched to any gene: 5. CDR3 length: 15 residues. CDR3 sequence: CASSPRTGRNTEAFF. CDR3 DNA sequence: TGTGCCAGCAGCCCTCGGACAGGGCGGAACACTGAAGCTTTCTTT.

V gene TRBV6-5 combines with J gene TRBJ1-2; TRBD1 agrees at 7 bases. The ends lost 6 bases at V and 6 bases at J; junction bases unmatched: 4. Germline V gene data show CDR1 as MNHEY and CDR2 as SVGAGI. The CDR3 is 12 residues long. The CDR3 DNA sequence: TGTGCCAGCAGCCCGGGACAGAATGGCTACACCTTC. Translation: CASSPGQNGYTF.

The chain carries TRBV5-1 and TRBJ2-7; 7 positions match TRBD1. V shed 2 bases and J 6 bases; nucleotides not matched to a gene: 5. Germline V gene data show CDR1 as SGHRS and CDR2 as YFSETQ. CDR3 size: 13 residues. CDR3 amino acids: CASSLSRGLEQYF. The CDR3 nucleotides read TGCGCCAGCAGCTTAAGTAGGGGGCTCGAGCAGTACTTC.

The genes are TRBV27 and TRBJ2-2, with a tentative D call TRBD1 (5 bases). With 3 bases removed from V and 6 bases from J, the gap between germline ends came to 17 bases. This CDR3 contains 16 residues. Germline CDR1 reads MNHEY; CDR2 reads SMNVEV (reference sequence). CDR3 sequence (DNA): TGTGCCAGCAGTTTCCCAATTGGGGCCGTCCCCGGGGAGCTGTTTTTT. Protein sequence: CASSFPIGAVPGELFF.

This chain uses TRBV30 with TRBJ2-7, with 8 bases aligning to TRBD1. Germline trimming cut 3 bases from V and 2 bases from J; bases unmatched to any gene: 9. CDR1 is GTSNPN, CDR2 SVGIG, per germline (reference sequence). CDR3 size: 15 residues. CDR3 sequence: CAWSRGPGGPYEQYF. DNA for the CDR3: TGTGCCTGGAGCCGTGGTCCAGGGGGCCCCTACGAGCAGTACTTC.

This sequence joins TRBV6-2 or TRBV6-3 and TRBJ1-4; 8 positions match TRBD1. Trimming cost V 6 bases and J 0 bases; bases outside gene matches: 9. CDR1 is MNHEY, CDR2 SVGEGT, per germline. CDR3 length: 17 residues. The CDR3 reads CASSSRDRGPTNEKLFF. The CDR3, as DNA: TGTGCCAGCAGCAGCAGAGACAGGGGACCAACTAATGAAAAACTGTTTTTT.

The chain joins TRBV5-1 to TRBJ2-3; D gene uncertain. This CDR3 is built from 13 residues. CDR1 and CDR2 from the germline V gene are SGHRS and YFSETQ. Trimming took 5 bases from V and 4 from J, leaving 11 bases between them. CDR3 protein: CASSIATADTQYF. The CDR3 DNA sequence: TGCGCCAGCAGTATAGCAACCGCAGATACGCAGTATTTT.

The CDR3 nucleotides are TGTGCCAGCTCATCAAAGACTAGCACCATCTACGAGCAGTACTTC. This gives the protein CASSSKTSTIYEQYF. The rearrangement uses TRBV18 and TRBJ2-7; 7 bases line up with TRBD2. Trimming at V came to 5 bases and at J to 3 bases, leaving 10 bases not matched to a gene. The germline V gene encodes CDR1 KGHSH and CDR2 LQKENI. This CDR3 has 15 residues.

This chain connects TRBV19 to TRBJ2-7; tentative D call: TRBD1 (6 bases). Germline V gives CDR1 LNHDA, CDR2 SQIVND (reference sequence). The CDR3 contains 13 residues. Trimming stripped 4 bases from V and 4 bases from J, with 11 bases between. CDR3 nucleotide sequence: TGTGCCAGTAGTACAACAGGGTCATACGAGCAGTACTTC. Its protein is CASSTTGSYEQYF.

The CDR3, as DNA: TGTGCCACCAGTGAACCCTCTTCCGGGTCCGGGGAGCTGTTTTTT. Its translation: CATSEPSSGSGELFF. This chain links TRBV24-1 with TRBJ2-2, with D uncertain. Germline loops: CDR1 KGHDR, CDR2 SFDVKD. This CDR3 contains 15 residues. Between the trimmed V and J ends, which lost 4 bases and 6 bases, there was a span of 14 bases.

The CDR3 bases are TGCGCCAGCAGCTTGGTTGGGGCCTCGAGCGAGCAGTACTTC. It yields the protein CASSLVGASSEQYF. The rearrangement links TRBV5-1 to TRBJ2-7, with a weak D call TRBD1 (5 bases). CDR1 is SGHRS, CDR2 YFSETQ, per germline. The V gene lost 0 bases and the J gene lost 6 bases, with 13 bases spanning the gap. The CDR3 runs to 14 residues.

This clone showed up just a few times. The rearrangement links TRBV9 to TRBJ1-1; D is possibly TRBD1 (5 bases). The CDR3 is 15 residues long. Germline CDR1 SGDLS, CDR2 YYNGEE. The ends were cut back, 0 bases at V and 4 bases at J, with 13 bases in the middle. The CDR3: CASSVALGGSTEAFF. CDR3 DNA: TGTGCCAGCAGCGTAGCTCTCGGGGGGTCCACTGAAGCTTTCTTT. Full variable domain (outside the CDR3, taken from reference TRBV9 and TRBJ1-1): DSGVTQTPKHLITATGQRVTLRCSPRSGDLSVYWYQQSLDQGLQFLIQYYNGEERAKGNILERFSAQQFPDLHSELNLSSLELGDSALYFCASSVALGGSTEAFFGQGTRLTVV.

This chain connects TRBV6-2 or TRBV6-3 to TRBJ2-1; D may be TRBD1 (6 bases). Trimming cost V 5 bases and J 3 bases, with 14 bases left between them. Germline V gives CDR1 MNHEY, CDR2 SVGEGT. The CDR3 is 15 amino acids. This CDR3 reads CASSQDRKRYNEQFF. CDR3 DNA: TGTGCCAGCAGTCAAGACAGGAAACGCTACAATGAGCAGTTCTTC.

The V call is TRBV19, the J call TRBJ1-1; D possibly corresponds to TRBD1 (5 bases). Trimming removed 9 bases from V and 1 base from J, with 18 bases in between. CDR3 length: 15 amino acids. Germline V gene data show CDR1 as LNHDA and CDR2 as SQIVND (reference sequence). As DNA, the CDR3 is TGTGCCAGCTTCACTACCGGGGGACGGAACACTGAAGCTTTCTTT. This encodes CASFTTGGRNTEAFF.